This T cell receptor beta chain originates from a study of CD8 T cells in Susac syndrome. RNA totalling roughly 0.45 to 1 ug underwent reverse transcription with random hexamers. Coverage of TCR beta CDR3 amplification by immunoSEQ multiplex PCR extended to 54 Vbeta and 13 Jbeta. TCRdb re-analysed the immunoSEQ multiplex PCR reads in MiXCR, keeping a single row per CDR3 protein. The sample shows approximately 230,000 distinct CDR3 sequences, 93% of them seen only once. The CDR3 is made up of 12 amino acids. Germline CDR1 reads LNHNV; CDR2 reads YYDKDF (reference sequence). With 1 base removed from V and 9 bases from J, the gap between germline ends came to 7 bases. CD8+ and CD4+ T cells taken from blood had their TCR beta sequenced. TEMRA cells were FACS-enriched and CD8+ and CD4+ T cells negatively isolated.

The receptor was isolated from a human donor with multiple sclerosis. Sequenced sample: CD4+ T cells from PBMCs. The chain links TRBV15 to TRBJ1-5; no firm D call. The CDR3 here is CATSRAQGPQHF. The CDR3 DNA follows: TGTGCCACCAGCAGAGCGCAAGGGCCCCAGCATTTT.